Following are 28 T cell receptor beta chains from one sample sequenced in a study of radiotherapy plus CTLA-4 blockade in lung cancer. Here immunoSEQ multiplex PCR was the method, and the copy in TCRdb shows in-frame clones only, minus some. Counted here are tens of thousands of clones, 77% occurring once; the ten biggest clones make up about 4.4%. This specimen consisted of peripheral blood, obtained from a patient treated with radiotherapy plus ipilimumab. The receptor set was obtained from a human donor with non-small cell lung cancer who had a complete response to radiotherapy plus ipilimumab.

This rearrangement joins TRBV4-3 to TRBJ2-5; D assignment may be TRBD1 or TRBD2 (5 bases each). Germline CDR1 reads LGHNA; CDR2 reads YSLEER. This CDR3 contains 16 residues. Trimming pared 4 bases from V and 2 bases from J, leaving 17 bases between. The CDR3 nucleotides read TGCGCCAGCAGCCTTGGGGCTGCGGGTCAGCAAGAGACCCAGTACTTC. Translated, it gives CASSLGAAGQQETQYF.

V gene TRBV19 combines with J gene TRBJ2-2; perhaps TRBD1 as D (5 bases). Per the germline V gene, CDR1 is LNHDA and CDR2 is SQIVND (reference sequence). The CDR3 runs to 16 residues. Trimming pared 2 bases from V and 0 bases from J, leaving 10 bases between. DNA of the CDR3: TGTGCCAGTAGTATACCGGGCAGGGCGAACACCGGGGAGCTGTTTTTT. It codes for CASSIPGRANTGELFF. Full variable domain (outside the CDR3, taken from reference TRBV19 and TRBJ2-2): DGGITQSPKYLFRKEGQNVTLSCEQNLNHDAMYWYRQDPGQGLRLIYYSQIVNDFQKGDIAEGYSVSREKKESFPLTVTSAQKNPTAFYLCASSIPGRANTGELFFGEGSRLTVL.

This chain uses TRBV5-5 with TRBJ2-4, with D unresolved. Germline CDR1 and CDR2: SGHKS and YYEKEE (reference sequence). This CDR3 region has 13 residues. V gave up 5 bases and J gave up 7 bases, with 13 bases separating them. The CDR3 bases are TGTGCCAGCAGTGCTCTAATCCGTAACATTCAGTACTTC. It is translated as CASSALIRNIQYF.

V usage is TRBV19 and J usage is TRBJ1-2; D is uncertain. Deletions cut 7 bases from V and 4 bases from J, with 13 bases between. The CDR3 contains 13 residues. Germline CDR1 LNHDA, CDR2 SQIVND (reference sequence). The CDR3 region has the DNA TGTGCCAGTACAGGCCTGGACCTCTATGGCTACACCTTC. Amino acid sequence: CASTGLDLYGYTF.

This clone showed up just a few times. The genes are TRBV7-2 and TRBJ2-7, with 7 bases aligning to TRBD2. The CDR3 extends over 14 amino acids. Germline CDR1 SGHTA, CDR2 FQGNSA. V lost 4 bases, J lost 7 bases, and 10 bases stayed unmatched. The CDR3 loop is CASSSTSLTREQYF. The CDR3 DNA is TGTGCCAGCAGCTCGACTAGCCTTACGAGGGAGCAGTACTTC.

The V gene is TRBV18, the J gene TRBJ2-2; 8 bases match TRBD2. This CDR3 contains 16 residues. Losses at the gene ends were 3 bases for V and 4 bases for J; bases not matched to a gene: 7. Per the germline V gene, CDR1 is KGHSH and CDR2 is LQKENI. CDR3 nucleotide sequence: TGTGCCAGCTCACCTCCGAGACTAGCGCCCACCGGGGAGCTGTTTTTT. Its translation is CASSPPRLAPTGELFF. Looking up the rest from reference TRBV18 and TRBJ2-2 gives the full variable domain: NAGVMQNPRHLVRRRGQEARLRCSPMKGHSHVYWYRQLPEEGLKFMVYLQKENIIDESGMPKERFSAEFPKEGPSILRIQQVVRGDSAAYFCASSPPRLAPTGELFFGEGSRLTVL.

This chain links TRBV28 with TRBJ1-1; 9 bases line up with TRBD1. V shed 2 bases and J 0 bases; nucleotides not matched to a gene: 10. The V gene's germline CDR1 is MDHEN and CDR2 SYDVKM. The CDR3 has 18 residues. The CDR3 is CASSLRDRVYRMNTEAFF. DNA of the CDR3: TGTGCCAGCAGTTTACGGGACAGGGTATACCGCATGAACACTGAAGCTTTCTTT.

This clone showed up just a few times. The chain couples TRBV6-1 to TRBJ1-4; possibly TRBD1 for D (6 bases). The CDR3 is 14 amino acids. In germline, CDR1 is MNHNS, CDR2 SASEGT. Trimming cost V 3 bases and J 7 bases, with 12 bases left between them. The CDR3 here is CASSDAGHGEKLFF. CDR3 in DNA: TGTGCCAGCAGTGACGCGGGACACGGTGAAAAACTGTTTTTT.

This clone was observed a few times. Within the sample, other DNA sequences also encode this same CDR3. The V gene is TRBV5-1, the J gene TRBJ1-3, with D hard to call. Germline V lookup: CDR1 SGHRS, CDR2 YFSETQ. This CDR3 region has 14 residues. Trimming pared 0 bases from V and 0 bases from J, leaving 4 bases between. CDR3 coding DNA: TGCGCCAGCAGCTTGGACAGCTCTGGAAACACCATATATTTT. It translates to CASSLDSSGNTIYF.

This clone was detected a few times. The chain couples TRBV7-2 to TRBJ2-5, with 12 bases aligning to TRBD2. This CDR3 has 15 residues. V gave up 1 base and J gave up 7 bases; unmatched junction bases: 4. The germline gives CDR1 SGHTA, CDR2 FQGNSA. CDR3 nucleotides: TGTGCCAGCAGCTTAGTGACTAGCGGGAGTGGGACCCAGTACTTC. Its protein product is CASSLVTSGSGTQYF.

This rearrangement joins TRBV19 to TRBJ2-5, with 13 positions matching TRBD2. J was trimmed by 2 bases and V by 5 bases; bases with no gene match: 11. The CDR3 has 18 amino acids. The V gene's germline CDR1 is LNHDA and CDR2 SQIVND (reference sequence). The CDR3 sequence is CASSLGLAGASWQETQYF. In DNA, the CDR3 is TGTGCCAGTAGTCTTGGACTAGCGGGAGCCAGTTGGCAAGAGACCCAGTACTTC.

The chain links TRBV9 to TRBJ1-2; TRBD1 might be the D (6 bases). The V gene's germline CDR1 is SGDLS and CDR2 YYNGEE. V lost 5 bases and J 0 bases, leaving 17 bases between the germline ends. CDR3 length: 16 amino acids. The CDR3 DNA follows: TGTGCCAGCAGAGCTGGGGGCCAGGGGCCTAACTATGGCTACACCTTC. The encoded protein is CASRAGGQGPNYGYTF.

In DNA form, the CDR3 reads TGTGCCAGCAGCTTAGTACAGGGGGCCGGAGAGACCCAGTACTTC. This translates into CASSLVQGAGETQYF. V gene TRBV27 combines with J gene TRBJ2-5, with TRBD1 identical over 9 bases. The CDR3 loop spans 15 amino acids. V lost 6 bases to trimming and J lost 4 bases; unmatched junction nucleotides: 9. Germline V CDR1 and CDR2: MNHEY, SMNVEV (reference sequence).

This chain uses TRBV2 with TRBJ2-5, with 9 bases identical to TRBD2. The germline V gene has CDR1 SNHLY and CDR2 FYNNEI. Losses at the gene ends were 6 bases for V and 4 bases for J; bases not matched to a gene: 6. This CDR3 is built from 14 residues. The chain's CDR3 is CASRGGGAGETQYF. CDR3 coding DNA: TGTGCCAGCAGAGGCGGGGGGGCCGGAGAGACCCAGTACTTC.

The gene calls are TRBV4-3 and TRBJ2-1; D might be TRBD2 (6 bases). CDR1 LGHNA and CDR2 YSLEER come from the germline V gene. V was clipped by 0 bases and J by 5 bases, with 11 bases between them. The CDR3 is made up of 15 amino acids. Written as DNA, the CDR3 is TGCGCCAGCAGCCAAGAGGCGGGGTCTAACAATGAGCAGTTCTTC. It codes for CASSQEAGSNNEQFF.

The chain has TRBV2 and TRBJ2-2; D unclear. Germline V CDR1 and CDR2: SNHLY, FYNNEI. Trimming removed 6 bases at V and 5 bases at J, with 13 bases between. This CDR3 has 14 residues. The CDR3 DNA reads TGTGCCAGCAGGCCACGCACTGGGACCGGGGAGCTGTTTTTT. Encoded protein: CASRPRTGTGELFF.

The V call is TRBV5-1, the J call TRBJ1-1; TRBD1 aligns across 10 bases. Trimming at V came to 3 bases and at J to 3 bases, leaving 5 bases not matched to a gene. Germline V gene sequence: CDR1 SGHRS, CDR2 YFSETQ. This CDR3 has 15 amino acids. The CDR3 nucleotides read TGCGCCAGCAGCTCGGGACAGGGGCAAGACACTGAAGCTTTCTTT. This translates into CASSSGQGQDTEAFF.

This chain joins TRBV29-1 and TRBJ2-2; TRBD2 matches 8 bases. The J segment lost 3 bases and the V segment lost 4 bases, leaving 4 bases of the junction unmatched. Germline values: CDR1 SQVTM, CDR2 ANQGSEA. This CDR3 is built from 14 residues. In nucleotides, the CDR3 is TGCAGCGTTGTTAGCGGGGCCCACACCGGGGAGCTGTTTTTT. Translation gives CSVVSGAHTGELFF.

Concerning this clone: One end of the junction does not line up with germline, which may come from a read error. This chain joins TRBV7-7 and TRBJ2-3; tentative D call: TRBD1 (5 bases). The CDR3 sequence is 13 residues long. Germline values: CDR1 SSHAT, CDR2 FNYEAQ (reference sequence). The DNA of the CDR3 is TGTGCTAGCAGCTCCCAACCAGGGGATACGCAGTATTTT. Protein product: CASSSQPGDTQYF.

This sequence joins TRBV5-4 and TRBJ1-1; D gene unclear. V lost 4 bases and J lost 4, with 8 bases in between. Germline V gives CDR1 SGHNT, CDR2 YYREEE (reference sequence). CDR3 length: 12 residues. As DNA, the CDR3 is TGTGCCAGCAGCCCCCTAGGCACTGAAGCTTTCTTT. Protein sequence: CASSPLGTEAFF.

The V gene is TRBV6-1, the J gene TRBJ2-7; D assignment may be TRBD1 or TRBD2 (6 bases each). This CDR3 contains 15 residues. Trimming stripped 6 bases from V and 0 bases from J, with 15 bases between. From germline, CDR1 is MNHNS and CDR2 SASEGT. CDR3 amino acids: CASSPGDTSSYEQYF. CDR3 coding DNA: TGTGCCAGCAGCCCGGGGGACACGAGCTCCTACGAGCAGTACTTC.

The chain is built from TRBV7-2 and TRBJ2-5; TRBD2 matches at 14 bases. The CDR3 loop spans 17 amino acids. J was trimmed by 0 bases and V by 5 bases; bases with no gene match: 5. The germline CDR1 and CDR2 sequences are SGHTA and FQGNSA. CDR3 region: CASSTGLAGAYQETQYF. The CDR3 region has the DNA TGTGCCAGCAGCACGGGACTAGCGGGGGCCTACCAAGAGACCCAGTACTTC.

CDR3 in amino acids: CASSPWTSHYEQYF. CDR3 bases: TGCGCCAGCAGCCCATGGACTAGCCACTACGAGCAGTACTTC. This sequence joins TRBV4-1 and TRBJ2-7; 8 bases line up with TRBD2. This CDR3 contains 14 residues. The ends lost 4 bases at V and 3 bases at J; junction bases unmatched: 5. Looked up from germline, CDR1 is MGHRA and CDR2 is YSYEKL.

This clone was picked up a small number of times. The chain employs TRBV11-2 and TRBJ1-4; D is perhaps TRBD1 (5 bases). The length of the CDR3 is 15 residues. The germline CDR1 and CDR2 sequences are SGHAT and FQNNGV. The V and J ends lost 2 bases and 5 bases respectively, with 12 bases between them. The CDR3: CASSLLGTANEKLFF. The CDR3 nucleotides read TGTGCCAGCAGCTTACTAGGGACGGCGAATGAAAAACTGTTTTTT.

V gene TRBV9 combines with J gene TRBJ2-1; 13 bases align to TRBD2. There are 15 residues in the CDR3. V gave up 3 bases and J gave up 9 bases; unmatched junction bases: 6. Germline values: CDR1 SGDLS, CDR2 YYNGEE. CDR3 sequence reads: CASSALAGGPGEQFF. The CDR3 coding sequence is TGTGCCAGCAGCGCACTAGCGGGAGGGCCGGGTGAGCAGTTCTTC.

Only a few counts were recorded for this clone. CDR3 residues: CATVELKYGNTIYF. The CDR3, as DNA: TGTGCCACAGTAGAATTGAAATATGGAAACACCATATATTTT. The chain uses TRBV7-9 and TRBJ1-3; D remains unclear. Between the trimmed V and J ends, which lost 10 bases and 3 bases, there was a span of 16 bases. This CDR3 is built from 14 residues. Germline loops: CDR1 SEHNR, CDR2 FQNEAQ (reference sequence).

The chain has TRBV7-2 and TRBJ2-3, with 12 bases aligning to TRBD2. Germline-derived CDR1 and CDR2 are SGHTA and FQGNSA. CDR3 length equals 15 residues. V was clipped by 6 bases and J by 5 bases; unmatched bases: 6. In DNA, the CDR3 is TGTGCCAGCAGGCCGGCTAGCGGGGGGGGAGATACGCAGTATTTT. Protein sequence: CASRPASGGGDTQYF. Full variable domain (rest looked up from reference TRBV7-2 and TRBJ2-3): GAGVSQSPSNKVTEKGKDVELRCDPISGHTALYWYRQSLGQGLEFLIYFQGNSAPDKSGLPSDRFSAERTGGSVSTLTIQRTQQEDSAVYLCASRPASGGGDTQYFGPGTRLTVL.

The chain has TRBV4-3 and TRBJ2-3; 8 positions agree with TRBD2. In germline, CDR1 is LGHNA, CDR2 YSLEER. Losses at the gene ends were 0 bases for V and 6 bases for J; bases not matched to a gene: 8. The length of the CDR3 is 16 residues. The CDR3 DNA reads as TGCGCCAGCAGCCAAGATGGGGGCGGGGGGCCTGATACGCAGTATTTT. Encoded protein: CASSQDGGGGPDTQYF.